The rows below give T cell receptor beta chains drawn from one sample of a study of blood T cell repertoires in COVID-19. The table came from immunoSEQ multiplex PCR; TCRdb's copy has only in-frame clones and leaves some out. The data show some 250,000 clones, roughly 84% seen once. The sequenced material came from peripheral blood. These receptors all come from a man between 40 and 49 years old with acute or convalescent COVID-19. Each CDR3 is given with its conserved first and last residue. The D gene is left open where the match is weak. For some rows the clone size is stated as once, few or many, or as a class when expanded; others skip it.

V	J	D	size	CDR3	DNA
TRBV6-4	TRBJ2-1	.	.	CASSVGGGGLNEQFF	TGTGCCAGCAGTGTTGGGGGGGGCGGTTTGAATGAGCAGTTCTTC
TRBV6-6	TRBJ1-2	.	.	CASSKDSMYGYTF	TGTGCCAGCAGCAAAGACAGTATGTATGGCTACACCTTC
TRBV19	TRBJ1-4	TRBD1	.	CASSILSNLGTGDEKLFF	TGTGCCAGTAGTATCCTTTCTAATCTTGGGACAGGGGATGAAAAACTGTTTTTT
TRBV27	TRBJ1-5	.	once	CASRPPGEGVQPQHF	TGTGCCAGCAGACCCCCGGGTGAGGGGGTTCAGCCCCAGCATTTT
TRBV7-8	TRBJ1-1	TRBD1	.	CASSPDRVTEAFF	TGTGCCAGCAGCCCTGACAGGGTCACTGAAGCTTTCTTT
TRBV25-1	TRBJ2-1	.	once	CASSAGQGGNEQFF	TGTGCCAGCAGTGCGGGTCAGGGAGGCAATGAGCAGTTCTTC
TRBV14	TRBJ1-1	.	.	CASSPGLNTEAFF	TGTGCCAGCAGTCCCGGTTTGAACACTGAAGCTTTCTTT
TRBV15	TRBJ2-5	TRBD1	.	CATSRGQGVQETQYF	TGTGCCACCAGCAGAGGACAGGGGGTCCAAGAGACCCAGTACTTC
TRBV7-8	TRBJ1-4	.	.	CASSRGGGNEKLFF	TGTGCCAGCAGCCGAGGGGGGGGAAATGAAAAACTGTTTTTT
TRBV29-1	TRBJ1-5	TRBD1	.	CSAATGGGHWSNQPQHF	TGCAGCGCCGCGACAGGGGGCGGTCATTGGAGCAATCAGCCCCAGCATTTT
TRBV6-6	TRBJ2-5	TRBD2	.	CASSAGAGQETQYF	TGTGCCAGCAGTGCGGGAGCGGGACAAGAGACCCAGTACTTC
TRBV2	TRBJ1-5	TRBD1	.	CASSGDRDAWQPQHF	TGTGCCAGCAGTGGCGACAGGGATGCATGGCAGCCCCAGCATTTT
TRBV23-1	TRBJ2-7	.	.	CASSQSGVYEQYF	TGCGCCAGCAGTCAATCGGGCGTCTACGAGCAGTACTTC
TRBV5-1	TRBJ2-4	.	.	CASSGGGTAKNIQYF	TGCGCCAGCAGCGGGGGCGGGACAGCAAAAAACATTCAGTACTTC
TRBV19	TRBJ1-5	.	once	CASSNGGTVIDPQHF	TGTGCCAGTAGTAACGGAGGGACGGTGATAGATCCCCAGCATTTT
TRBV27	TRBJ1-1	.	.	CASSRGNTEAFF	TGTGCCAGCAGTCGGGGGAACACTGAAGCTTTCTTT
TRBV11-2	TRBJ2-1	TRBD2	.	CASSSPGLAGVEFF	TGTGCCAGCAGCTCGCCGGGACTAGCGGGAGTGGAGTTCTTC
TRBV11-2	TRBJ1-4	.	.	CASSLSGSTNEKLFF	TGTGCCAGCAGCTTATCTGGCTCAACTAATGAAAAACTGTTTTTT
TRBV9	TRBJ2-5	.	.	CASSVAGLETQYF	TGTGCCAGCAGCGTAGCGGGGTTAGAGACCCAGTACTTC
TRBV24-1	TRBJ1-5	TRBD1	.	CATSPGTGRDQPQHF	TGTGCCACCAGTCCCGGGACAGGGAGAGATCAGCCCCAGCATTTT
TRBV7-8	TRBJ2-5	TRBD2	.	CASSLGTSGMWETQYF	TGTGCCAGCAGCCTCGGGACTAGCGGGATGTGGGAGACCCAGTACTTC
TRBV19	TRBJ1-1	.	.	CASSKSDGLAEAFF	TGTGCCAGTAGTAAGTCTGATGGCCTGGCTGAAGCTTTCTTT
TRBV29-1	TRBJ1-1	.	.	CSVQGPFDTAFF	TGCAGCGTTCAGGGGCCCTTTGATACCGCTTTCTTT
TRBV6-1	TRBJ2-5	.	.	CASSEDRVLTQYF	TGTGCCAGCAGTGAAGACAGGGTTTTGACCCAGTACTTC
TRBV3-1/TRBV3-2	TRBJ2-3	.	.	CASSQDRSRTFEGQYF	TGTGCCAGCAGCCAAGATCGATCGCGAACCTTTGAGGGGCAGTATTTT
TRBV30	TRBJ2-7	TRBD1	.	CAWSAGTGDNEQYF	TGTGCCTGGAGTGCCGGGACAGGGGACAACGAGCAGTACTTC
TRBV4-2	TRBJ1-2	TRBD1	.	CASSQDPGQGRNGYTF	TGTGCCAGCAGCCAAGATCCGGGACAGGGAAGAAACGGCTACACCTTC
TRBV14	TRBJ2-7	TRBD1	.	CASSQPNRGQYF	TGTGCCAGCAGCCAACCCAACAGGGGACAGTACTTC
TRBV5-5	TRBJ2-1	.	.	CASTLDGDEQFF	TGTGCCAGCACTCTGGACGGGGATGAGCAGTTCTTC
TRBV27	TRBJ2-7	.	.	CANHPSAYEQYF	TGTGCCAACCACCCCTCGGCCTACGAGCAGTACTTC
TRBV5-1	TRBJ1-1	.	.	CASRLDLRGTEAFF	TGCGCCAGCAGATTGGATCTGCGGGGCACTGAAGCTTTCTTT
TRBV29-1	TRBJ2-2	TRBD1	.	CSARQGGTGELFF	TGCAGCGCTAGACAGGGCGGCACCGGGGAGCTGTTTTTT
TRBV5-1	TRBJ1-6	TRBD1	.	CASSHRGNSPLHF	TGCGCCAGCAGCCACAGGGGGAATTCACCCCTCCACTTT
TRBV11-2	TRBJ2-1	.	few	CASRGGVGGRDNEQFF	TGTGCCAGCAGAGGGGGGGTTGGTGGGAGGGACAATGAGCAGTTCTTC
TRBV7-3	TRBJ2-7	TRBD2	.	CASSLSPPASGPYEQYF	TGTGCCAGCAGCTTAAGCCCCCCCGCTAGCGGACCCTACGAGCAGTACTTC
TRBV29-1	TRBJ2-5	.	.	CSAAPGTSQETQYF	TGCAGTGCTGCTCCCGGGACTTCGCAAGAGACCCAGTACTTC
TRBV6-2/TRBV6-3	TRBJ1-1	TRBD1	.	CASSPGQGGVVLDTEAFF	TGTGCCAGCAGTCCGGGACAGGGTGGAGTCGTGTTGGACACTGAAGCTTTCTTT
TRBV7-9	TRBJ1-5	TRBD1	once	CASSTGTAVIWPQHF	TGTGCCAGCAGCACCGGGACAGCGGTAATTTGGCCCCAGCATTTT
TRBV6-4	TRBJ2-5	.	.	CASSDSAEETQYF	TGTGCCAGCAGTGACAGCGCTGAAGAGACCCAGTACTTC
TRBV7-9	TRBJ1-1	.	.	CASSLMGATEAFF	TGTGCCAGCAGCTTAATGGGAGCCACTGAAGCTTTCTTT
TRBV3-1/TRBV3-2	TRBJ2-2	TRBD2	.	CASSQDRGGLAGVKTGELFF	TGTGCCAGCAGCCAAGATAGGGGCGGACTAGCGGGAGTAAAGACCGGGGAGCTGTTTTTT
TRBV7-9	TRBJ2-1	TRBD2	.	CASSLASGRPRGEQFF	TGTGCCAGCAGCTTGGCTAGCGGGAGACCCCGGGGTGAGCAGTTCTTC
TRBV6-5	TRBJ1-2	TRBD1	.	CASRDDRENYGYTF	TGTGCCAGCAGGGACGACAGGGAAAACTATGGCTACACCTTC
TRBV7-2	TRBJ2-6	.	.	CASSFDSYSGANVLTF	TGTGCCAGCAGCTTCGACTCCTACTCTGGGGCCAACGTCCTGACTTTC
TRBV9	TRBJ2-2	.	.	CASSVAPRENTGELFF	TGTGCCAGCAGCGTAGCTCCGAGAGAGAACACCGGGGAGCTGTTTTTT
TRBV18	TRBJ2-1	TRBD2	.	CASSPGLDNEQFF	TGTGCCAGCTCACCAGGACTAGACAATGAGCAGTTCTTC
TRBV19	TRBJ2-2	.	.	CASSISGSTGELFF	TGTGCCAGTAGTATTTCGGGGAGCACCGGGGAGCTGTTTTTT
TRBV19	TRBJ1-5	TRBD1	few	CASSPTGLGNQPQHF	TGTGCCAGTAGTCCGACAGGGCTTGGCAATCAGCCCCAGCATTTT
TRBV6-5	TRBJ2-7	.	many	CASSYSVRGPAEQYF	TGTGCCAGCAGTTACTCGGTCCGAGGGCCAGCCGAGCAGTACTTC
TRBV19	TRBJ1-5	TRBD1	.	CASSPDRGRQPQHF	TGTGCCAGTTCTCCCGACAGGGGACGGCAGCCCCAGCATTTT
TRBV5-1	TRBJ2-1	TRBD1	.	CASSSGQGGYNEQFF	TGCGCCAGCAGCTCCGGACAGGGGGGATACAATGAGCAGTTCTTC
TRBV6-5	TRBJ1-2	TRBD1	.	CASVTQGPPYGYTF	TGTGCCAGCGTCACACAGGGGCCCCCCTATGGCTACACCTTC
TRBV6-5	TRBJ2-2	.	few	CASRGRPHTGELFF	TGTGCCAGCAGGGGGCGCCCACACACCGGGGAGCTGTTTTTT
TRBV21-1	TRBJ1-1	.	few	CASSARGTGGGLGTEAFF	TGTGCCAGCAGCGCCCGGGGGACAGGTGGTGGATTAGGCACTGAAGCTTTCTTT
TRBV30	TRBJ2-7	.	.	CAWSVPRTSQPSEQYF	TGTGCCTGGAGTGTACCGCGGACTTCCCAGCCCTCCGAGCAGTACTTC